Below, 21 T cell receptor beta chains from the same sample are listed, as sequenced in a study of T cell repertoires in cytomegalovirus infection. One entry per CDR3 protein, called by TCRdb with MiXCR from the reads. This table has some 940,000 distinct CDR3 sequences, roughly 30% appearing once. Antigens for these TCRs are unknown. The source was cultured CD8+ T cells from PBMCs, collected from culture after CMV antigen stimulation. These receptors came from a human donor in good health (CMV status not recorded). Some clones in this sample may be carry-over from other donors' samples.

This clonotype was observed a few times. The chain employs TRBV5-1 and TRBJ1-5, with D tentatively TRBD1 (6 bases). V lost 7 bases, J lost 1 base, and 18 bases lay in between. Germline CDR1 and CDR2: SGHRS and YFSETQ. The CDR3 sequence is 16 residues long. The CDR3 loop is CASRPDRSVSNQPQHF. Here the CDR3 DNA reads TGCGCCAGCCGTCCCGACAGGTCTGTGAGCAATCAGCCCCAGCATTTT.

Notes on this clonotype: Sequence at one end of the junction differs from germline and may be a read error. This chain uses TRBV7-2 with TRBJ1-3; D possibly corresponds to TRBD1 (6 bases). Per germline, CDR1 SGHTA and CDR2 FQGNSA. The CDR3 consists of 13 residues. CDR3 nucleotide sequence: TGTGCCAGCAGATTAGGGGGAGTCGGCACCATATATTTT. It encodes CASRLGGVGTIYF.

This clonotype was counted ten times or more. This sequence joins TRBV7-6 and TRBJ2-3; D is unclear. The V gene's germline CDR1 is SGHVS and CDR2 FNYEAQ. CDR3 length: 13 amino acids. V was pared by 4 bases and J by 4 bases, with 9 bases between. The CDR3 region is CASSSVPPDTQYF. The CDR3 DNA reads as TGTGCCAGCAGCTCAGTTCCACCAGATACGCAGTATTTT.

This chain joins TRBV6-6 and TRBJ2-2, with D possibly TRBD2 on 5 matching bases. The CDR3 covers 16 residues. Germline V gene sequence: CDR1 MNHNY, CDR2 SVGAGI (reference sequence). V shed 2 bases and J shed 0 bases, with 10 bases lying between them. The chain's CDR3 is CASSYVDGANTGELFF. The CDR3 DNA reads TGTGCCAGCAGTTACGTCGACGGGGCGAACACCGGGGAGCTGTTTTTT.

V is TRBV4-1 and J is TRBJ2-1; TRBD1 matches 11 bases. The CDR3 is 17 residues long. V shed 1 base, J shed 3 bases, and the junction held 5 bases outside the gene matches. Germline CDR1 is MGHRA and CDR2 is YSYEKL. The CDR3 sequence is CASSQVLGQGDYNEQFF. The DNA of the CDR3 is TGCGCCAGCAGCCAAGTTTTGGGACAGGGGGACTACAATGAGCAGTTCTTC.

The rearrangement links TRBV4-1 to TRBJ2-1; tentative D call: TRBD2 (6 bases). This CDR3 comprises 13 residues. Germline CDR1 reads MGHRA; CDR2 reads YSYEKL. The V and J ends lost 0 bases and 7 bases respectively, with 7 bases between them. CDR3 amino acids: CASSQEGLNEQFF. In DNA form, the CDR3 reads TGCGCCAGCAGCCAAGAGGGACTGAATGAGCAGTTCTTC.

This clonotype came up many times. One junction end disagrees with the germline gene, perhaps due to a read error. The rearrangement uses TRBV12-3 or TRBV12-4 and TRBJ2-3, with TRBD2 identical over 7 bases. The CDR3 covers 15 residues. The CDR3 nucleotides are TGTGCCAGCAGCTTAGGGCTAGCGGGCACAGATACGCAGTATTTT. Protein sequence: CASSLGLAGTDTQYF.

The chain carries TRBV7-8 and TRBJ2-3; the match to TRBD1 covers 8 bases. Germline values: CDR1 SGHVS, CDR2 FQNEAQ. The CDR3 has 15 amino acids. The trim removed 4 bases at V and 3 bases at J, leaving 6 bases unmatched. CDR3 loop: CASSYRGRTTDTQYF. Here the CDR3 DNA reads TGTGCCAGCAGCTACAGGGGGAGGACGACAGATACGCAGTATTTT.

This clonotype is a singleton in its sample. The chain links TRBV7-9 to TRBJ2-5; TRBD1 matches 8 bases. The CDR3 has 16 residues. Germline V lookup: CDR1 SEHNR, CDR2 FQNEAQ (reference sequence). V gave up 5 bases and J gave up 5 bases; unmatched junction bases: 13. The CDR3 nucleotides read TGTGCCAGCAGCCCTGAGGACAGGGACATCCAGGAGACCCAGTACTTC. Encoded protein: CASSPEDRDIQETQYF.

J is TRBJ2-5 and V is TRBV14; tentatively, D is TRBD1 or TRBD2 (6 bases each). Germline values: CDR1 SGHDN, CDR2 FVKESK. The CDR3 loop spans 16 amino acids. The V and J ends lost 2 bases and 10 bases respectively, with 23 bases between them. The CDR3 DNA follows: TGTGCCAGCAGCCAACAGACCCGGGGGCCCAAGGGGGGCCAGTACTTC. Translation gives CASSQQTRGPKGGQYF.

The genes are TRBV7-9 and TRBJ1-2; 7 bases are a match to TRBD1. This CDR3 has 11 residues. Germline V lookup: CDR1 SEHNR, CDR2 FQNEAQ (reference sequence). Unmatched junction bases numbered 5, after V lost 6 bases and J lost 10 bases. The CDR3 DNA is TGTGCCAGCAGACTACAGGGGAACTACACCTTC. Amino acid sequence: CASRLQGNYTF.

The chain has TRBV18 and TRBJ2-3; perhaps TRBD1 as D (5 bases). CDR3 length: 15 amino acids. CDR1 and CDR2 (germline): KGHSH, LQKENI. Trimming shortened V by 3 bases and J by 4 bases, and 14 bases separated the two germline ends. The CDR3 DNA sequence: TGTGCCAGCTCACCCCCCGCAGGGTTGGCAGATACGCAGTATTTT. Translation: CASSPPAGLADTQYF.

V usage is TRBV27 and J usage is TRBJ2-7; 8 positions match TRBD1. The CDR3 covers 15 residues. Germline assignment: CDR1 MNHEY and CDR2 SMNVEV (reference sequence). V lost 2 bases and J lost 4; bases outside the gene matches: 7. For the CDR3, the DNA is TGTGCCAGCAGTTTAATCCCAGGGGGCATTTACGAGCAGTACTTC. This encodes CASSLIPGGIYEQYF.

This clonotype was observed many times. V gene TRBV6-6 combines with J gene TRBJ1-5; D gene unclear. V shed 6 bases and J shed 4 bases, with 16 bases lying between them. Germline V gene data show CDR1 as MNHNY and CDR2 as SVGAGI (reference sequence). This CDR3 contains 15 residues. As DNA, the CDR3 is TGTGCCAGCAGCAAGGACCCGGTGAGGAATCAGCCCCAGCATTTT. Protein: CASSKDPVRNQPQHF.

The chain couples TRBV7-6 to TRBJ2-3, with a tentative D call TRBD2 (5 bases). Germline CDR1 is SGHVS and CDR2 is FNYEAQ. Deletions cut 5 bases from V and 4 bases from J, with 13 bases between. The CDR3 covers 14 residues. The CDR3 nucleotides read TGTGCCAGCAGCGCTAGCCTGGGGTCAGATACGCAGTATTTT. Amino acids: CASSASLGSDTQYF.

The rearrangement links TRBV6-5 to TRBJ1-2; 11 bases fit TRBD1. With V trimmed by 4 bases and J by 8 bases, 12 bases remained unmatched. The CDR3 has 16 amino acids. Per germline, CDR1 MNHEY and CDR2 SVGAGI. The CDR3 region is CASSFPRDRGVVGYTF. The DNA for the CDR3 is TGTGCCAGCAGTTTCCCCCGGGACAGGGGGGTCGTAGGCTACACCTTC.

Concerning this clonotype itself: A read error may be the cause here, since a much bigger clone is one base away. DNA of the CDR3: TGTGCCAGCTGCCGGACTAGCGGGGGAGGCGATGAGCAGTTCTTC. Its protein product is CASCRTSGGGDEQFF. The V and J genes are TRBV7-2 and TRBJ2-1; TRBD2 matches 13 bases. The CDR3 is 15 amino acids. CDR1 SGHTA and CDR2 FQGNSA come from the germline V gene. The junction had 9 bases not matched to a gene; V was cut back by 8 bases and J by 8 bases.

The chain joins TRBV20-1 to TRBJ2-1, with D unresolved. With 3 bases removed from V and 3 bases from J, the gap between germline ends came to 15 bases. The CDR3 sequence is 15 residues long. Per germline, CDR1 DFQATT and CDR2 SNEGSKA (reference sequence). The CDR3 DNA follows: TGCAGTGCTAGGCCCCTCCAATCTGACTACAATGAGCAGTTCTTC. Encoded protein: CSARPLQSDYNEQFF.

The chain couples TRBV4-3 to TRBJ2-3, with TRBD2 matching 12 bases. The CDR3 is made up of 18 amino acids. Germline V gene data show CDR1 as LGHNA and CDR2 as YSLEER. The trim removed 0 bases at V and 4 bases at J, leaving 8 bases unmatched. CDR3 coding DNA: TGCGCCAGCAGCCAAGAGGGCCTAGCGGGGGGGAATGCAGATACGCAGTATTTT. As protein: CASSQEGLAGGNADTQYF.

J is TRBJ1-3 and V is TRBV6-5; D is perhaps TRBD1 (5 bases). The CDR3 has 18 residues. Germline loops: CDR1 MNHEY, CDR2 SVGAGI. V was pared by 8 bases and J by 3 bases, with 26 bases between. CDR3 nucleotides: TGTGCCAGCGGATCGCCCTACCGTGATGGGGGAGTTGGAAACACCATATATTTT. This sequence encodes CASGSPYRDGGVGNTIYF.

This clonotype was detected a few times. The chain couples TRBV5-4 to TRBJ2-2, with D unclear. The ends were cut back, 1 base at V and 1 base at J, with 11 bases in the middle. CDR1 SGHNT and CDR2 YYREEE come from the germline V gene (reference sequence). The CDR3 has 16 amino acids. The CDR3: CASSLIIAVNTGELFF. CDR3 nucleotide sequence: TGTGCCAGCAGCTTGATAATCGCGGTGAACACCGGGGAGCTGTTTTTT.